One and the same sample provided the 23 T cell receptor beta chains below, sequenced in a study of neurological immune-mediated disorders. Time point noted: longitudinal time-point 1 (baseline). TCRdb re-analysed the 5' RACE reads in MiXCR, keeping a single row per CDR3 protein. The table shows 60,000 to 90,000 distinct CDR3 sequences, with roughly 10% occurring only once. The sample was PBMCs. The receptors were sampled from a man aged 25 to 40 in good health.

This clonotype was counted ten times or more. This chain connects TRBV29-1 to TRBJ2-3; 7 positions agree with TRBD1. Germline loops: CDR1 SQVTM, CDR2 ANQGSEA. This CDR3 has 13 amino acids. With V trimmed by 4 bases and J by 2 bases, 3 bases remained unmatched. The DNA for the CDR3 is TGCAGCGTTGGACAGGGATTCACAGATACGCAGTATTTT. It translates to CSVGQGFTDTQYF.

This clonotype was observed a few times. A read error may be the cause here, since a much bigger clone is one base away. The rearrangement uses TRBV7-9 and TRBJ2-7; TRBD2 might be the D (5 bases). Per germline, CDR1 SEHNR and CDR2 FQNEAQ (reference sequence). The CDR3 sequence is 13 residues long. V lost 5 bases and J 2 bases, leaving 10 bases between the germline ends. The DNA for the CDR3 is TGTGCCAGCAGCCACGGACTCGCCTACGAGCAGTACTTC. Residues: CASSHGLAYEQYF.

This clonotype appeared many times. The chain recombines TRBV12-3 or TRBV12-4 with TRBJ1-1; 8 bases are shared with TRBD1. Trimming took 5 bases from V and 7 from J; bases not matched to a gene: 15. This CDR3 contains 16 residues. The CDR3 DNA reads as TGTGCCAGCAGTCGTATCACCGGGACAGGTTTTGATGAAGCTTTCTTT. Its protein is CASSRITGTGFDEAFF.

The table lists this clonotype with many counts. V is TRBV5-1 and J is TRBJ1-1, with 8 bases lining up with TRBD1. V dropped 5 bases and J dropped 5; count of bases not matched to a gene: 11. CDR3 length: 15 residues. Germline-derived CDR1 and CDR2 are SGHRS and YFSETQ. The CDR3 sequence is CASSYRQGTKTEAFF. The CDR3, as DNA: TGCGCCAGCAGTTATAGACAGGGGACTAAGACTGAAGCTTTCTTT.

This clonotype was seen a few times. J is TRBJ2-5 and V is TRBV5-1; no clear D. CDR1 and CDR2 (germline): SGHRS, YFSETQ. CDR3 length: 14 residues. The V and J ends lost 0 bases and 0 bases respectively, with 6 bases between them. The CDR3: CASSLGPDQETQYF. As DNA, the CDR3 is TGCGCCAGCAGCTTGGGCCCAGACCAAGAGACCCAGTACTTC. Full variable domain (remainder filled in from reference TRBV5-1 and TRBJ2-5): KAGVTQTPRYLIKTRGQQVTLSCSPISGHRSVSWYQQTPGQGLQFLFEYFSETQRNKGNFPGRFSGRQFSNSRSEMNVSTLELGDSALYLCASSLGPDQETQYFGPGTRLLVL.

This clonotype was observed many times. The J gene is TRBJ1-4, the V gene TRBV28; TRBD1 is a possible D gene (6 bases). Per the germline V gene, CDR1 is MDHEN and CDR2 is SYDVKM. The ends were cut back, 6 bases at V and 0 bases at J, with 14 bases in the middle. The CDR3 is 16 amino acids. The DNA for the CDR3 is TGTGCCAGCAGCGGGACATTAACCGCAACTAATGAAAAACTGTTTTTT. Translation gives CASSGTLTATNEKLFF.

This clonotype was counted at least ten times. The chain couples TRBV29-1 to TRBJ2-7, with TRBD2 matching over 7 bases. Germline-derived CDR1 and CDR2 are SQVTM and ANQGSEA. This CDR3 spans 15 amino acids. J lost 2 bases, V lost 4 bases, and 11 bases had no gene match. The CDR3 spells CSVVAGIIPTYEQYF. CDR3 DNA sequence: TGCAGCGTTGTAGCGGGCATAATACCGACCTACGAGCAGTACTTC.

This clonotype showed up just a few times. The gene calls are TRBV20-1 and TRBJ2-3, with 8 bases aligning to TRBD2. This CDR3 is 15 amino acids long. Germline CDR1 and CDR2: DFQATT and SNEGSKA (reference sequence). With 5 bases clipped from V and 1 base from J, the junction kept 8 bases outside the gene matches. This CDR3 is CSALLAAERTDTQYF. CDR3 coding DNA: TGCAGTGCTCTACTAGCGGCAGAGCGCACAGATACGCAGTATTTT.

As regards this clonotype: A much larger clone is a single base away; this may be a read error. V is TRBV20-1 and J is TRBJ1-2; D gene ambiguous. Germline V CDR1 and CDR2: DFQATT, SNEGSKA (reference sequence). The V end lost 2 bases, the J end lost 2 bases, and 9 bases lay between the germline ends. CDR3 length: 13 residues. The CDR3: CSARWEGNYGYTF. CDR3 in DNA: TGCAGTGCTAGATGGGAGGGAAACTATGGCTACACCTTC.

This clonotype was detected many times. The CDR3: CASSWPGQEQFF. CDR3 coding DNA: TGTGCCAGCAGTTGGCCGGGACAGGAGCAGTTCTTC. The chain recombines TRBV28 with TRBJ2-1; 7 bases map to TRBD1. V lost 4 bases and J lost 10; bases outside the gene matches: 4. The germline V gene encodes CDR1 MDHEN and CDR2 SYDVKM. The CDR3 loop spans 12 amino acids.

This clonotype was counted a few times. This chain links TRBV19 with TRBJ2-1; D may be TRBD1 (6 bases). The germline V gene encodes CDR1 LNHDA and CDR2 SQIVND (reference sequence). The ends were cut back, 6 bases at V and 3 bases at J, with 15 bases in the middle. This CDR3 spans 15 amino acids. DNA of the CDR3: TGTGCCAGTAGGAGGACAGAACCTTTCTACAATGAGCAGTTCTTC. Translating gives CASRRTEPFYNEQFF.

This clonotype was detected ten times or more. The gene calls are TRBV2 and TRBJ2-5; TRBD2 agrees at 13 bases. The CDR3 has 14 amino acids. Germline assignment: CDR1 SNHLY and CDR2 FYNNEI. J gave up 4 bases and V 7 bases, and 3 bases lay outside the gene matches. The CDR3 DNA reads TGTGCCAGCAACGGACTAGCGGGAGTAGAGACCCAGTACTTC. This gives the protein CASNGLAGVETQYF. The full variable domain, with the rest looked up from reference TRBV2 and TRBJ2-5, is EPEVTQTPSHQVTQMGQEVILRCVPISNHLYFYWYRQILGQKVEFLVSFYNNEISEKSEIFDDQFSVERPDGSNFTLKIRSTKLEDSAMYFCASNGLAGVETQYFGPGTRLLVL.

This clonotype has ten or more counts. The V and J genes are TRBV7-9 and TRBJ2-2, with D tentatively TRBD1 (6 bases). Germline values: CDR1 SEHNR, CDR2 FQNEAQ (reference sequence). The CDR3 is 16 amino acids. V was trimmed by 5 bases and J by 5 bases, leaving 18 bases between them. The CDR3 region has the DNA TGTGCCAGCAGCCACGGGCAGGGGCGCTCTACCGGGGAGCTGTTTTTT. As protein: CASSHGQGRSTGELFF.

This clonotype was detected ten times or more. The chain is built from TRBV29-1 and TRBJ2-7; 13 nucleotides agree with TRBD2. The ends lost 6 bases at V and 6 bases at J; junction bases unmatched: 11. The germline gives CDR1 SQVTM, CDR2 ANQGSEA. This CDR3 comprises 15 residues. CDR3 residues: CSVAGLAGKVVEQYF. Written as DNA, the CDR3 is TGCAGCGTAGCGGGACTAGCGGGGAAGGTCGTCGAGCAGTACTTC.

This clonotype was detected ten times or more. DNA of the CDR3: TGTGCCAGCAGCGAAAGCCGAGGGCCTTACGAGCAGTACTTC. Its translation: CASSESRGPYEQYF. V and J are TRBV7-2 and TRBJ2-7; a weak D match, TRBD2 (5 bases). CDR1 is SGHTA, CDR2 FQGNSA, per germline. This CDR3 is 14 amino acids long. Trimming took off 5 bases at V and 4 bases at J, with 15 bases between the two ends.

As to this clonotype: A much larger clone sits a single nucleotide away, making a read error possible. The chain employs TRBV27 and TRBJ2-7, with D possibly TRBD1 on 6 matching bases. The CDR3 is 14 residues long. Germline lookup yields CDR1 MNHEY and CDR2 SMNVEV (reference sequence). Trimming removed 4 bases from V and 6 bases from J, with 16 bases in between. CDR3 nucleotides: TGTGCCAGCAGTTCGGGTGTACAGGGTCTCGAGCAGTACTTC. Translation: CASSSGVQGLEQYF.

This clonotype was seen repeatedly, ten times or more. The rearrangement joins TRBV29-1 to TRBJ2-1, with a weak D call TRBD1 (5 bases). The CDR3 is 12 residues long. Trimming stripped 7 bases from V and 6 bases from J, with 13 bases between. Germline-derived CDR1 and CDR2 are SQVTM and ANQGSEA. For the CDR3, the DNA is TGCAGCGGTATACAGGATCTCAATGAGCAGTTCTTC. Amino acid sequence: CSGIQDLNEQFF.

Many counts were recorded for this clonotype. The chain employs TRBV3-1 and TRBJ2-5; 7 positions agree with TRBD1. With V trimmed by 2 bases and J by 0 bases, 6 bases remained unmatched. The CDR3 totals 16 residues. The germline V gene encodes CDR1 LGHDT and CDR2 YNNKEL (reference sequence). The CDR3 protein is CASSQYAGGDQETQYF. The CDR3 coding sequence is TGTGCCAGCAGCCAATATGCAGGGGGAGACCAAGAGACCCAGTACTTC.

This clonotype appeared many times. The chain combines TRBV28 with TRBJ2-4; 8 nucleotides align to TRBD1. This CDR3 has 18 residues. The junction had 7 bases not matched to a gene; V was cut back by 0 bases and J by 0 bases. CDR1 and CDR2 from the germline V gene are MDHEN and SYDVKM. The CDR3, as DNA: TGTGCCAGCAGTTTATGGCCCGGGACAGGCGGAGCCAAAAACATTCAGTACTTC. It yields the protein CASSLWPGTGGAKNIQYF.

This clonotype was seen a handful of times. The CDR3 spells CAWSIPPGTGGSPLHF. CDR3 nucleotides: TGTGCCTGGAGTATTCCTCCCGGGACAGGAGGTTCACCCCTCCACTTT. The chain carries TRBV30 and TRBJ1-6, with TRBD1 matching over 8 bases. After removal of 2 bases from V and 9 bases from J, the junction contained 12 bases not matched to a gene. This CDR3 region has 16 residues. In germline, CDR1 is GTSNPN, CDR2 SVGIG (reference sequence).

Details on this clonotype: A much larger clone differs from this one at a single base, so this may be a read error. The chain uses TRBV15 and TRBJ2-7; the match to TRBD2 covers 11 bases. Germline CDR1 reads LNHNV; CDR2 reads YYDKDF (reference sequence). V lost 7 bases to trimming and J lost 6 bases; unmatched junction nucleotides: 14. The CDR3 is 16 amino acids. The CDR3: CATNTPEGLAVGEQYF. The CDR3 nucleotides read TGTGCCACCAACACCCCCGAGGGACTAGCGGTAGGCGAGCAGTACTTC.

This clonotype was seen ten or more times. The rearrangement uses TRBV5-1 and TRBJ2-7; weak D call: TRBD1 (6 bases). This CDR3 comprises 16 residues. V lost 0 bases, J lost 0 bases, and 13 bases lay in between. The germline V gene encodes CDR1 SGHRS and CDR2 YFSETQ. This chain's CDR3 is CASSLDTNRVSYEQYF. The CDR3 coding sequence is TGCGCCAGCAGCTTGGATACAAACAGGGTCTCCTACGAGCAGTACTTC.

In the case of this clonotype: It may be a read error: a sequence one base away is much more abundant. J is TRBJ2-7 and V is TRBV20-1, with D perhaps matching TRBD1 or TRBD2 (5 bases each). CDR1 is DFQATT, CDR2 SNEGSKA, per germline (reference sequence). Trimming took 0 bases from V and 0 from J, leaving 9 bases between them. The CDR3 sequence is 14 residues long. Here the CDR3 DNA reads TGCAGTGCTAGAGATCGGGACGACTCCTACGAGCAGTACTTC. Its translation is CSARDRDDSYEQYF.